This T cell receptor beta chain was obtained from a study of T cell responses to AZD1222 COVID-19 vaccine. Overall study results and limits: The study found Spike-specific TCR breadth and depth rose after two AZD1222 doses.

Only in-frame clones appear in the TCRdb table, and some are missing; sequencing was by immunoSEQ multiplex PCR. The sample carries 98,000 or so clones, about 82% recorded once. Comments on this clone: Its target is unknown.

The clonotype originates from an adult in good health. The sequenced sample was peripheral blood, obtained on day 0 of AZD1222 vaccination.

CDR3 sequence reads: CASSAPGQPSGANVLTF. CDR3 bases: TGTGCCAGCAGTGCACCGGGACAGCCCTCTGGGGCCAACGTCCTGACTTTC. The chain has TRBV6-2 or TRBV6-3 and TRBJ2-6, with 7 bases aligning to TRBD1. The CDR3 consists of 17 residues. Looked up from germline, CDR1 is MNHEY and CDR2 is SVGEGT. V trimming: 5 bases; J trimming: 0 bases; junction bases outside the gene matches: 7.